This T cell receptor beta chain was found in a study of blood T cell repertoires in COVID-19. Study details: Acute and convalescent COVID-19 specimens originated in the United States, Italy and Spain. T cells, B-cell-depleted T cells, or PBMCs supplied cDNA or gDNA.

Measured with immunoSEQ multiplex PCR; TCRdb has only the in-frame clones, and not every one. The table lists some 300,000 clones, 85% to 95% of them singletons, with roughly 3.9% in the top ten. V lost 4 bases, J lost 2 bases, and 7 bases stayed unmatched. CDR3 length: 16 residues. CDR1 is SEHNR, CDR2 FQNEAQ, per germline (reference sequence). Source material: PBMCs or T cells enriched from blood (not recorded which). The chain combines TRBV7-9 with TRBJ2-5; 10 bases line up with TRBD2. The source of this sequence is a woman in her thirties who had been exposed to COVID-19. The CDR3 here is CASSSPEGLAQETQYF. DNA of the CDR3: TGTGCCAGCAGCTCGCCCGAGGGACTAGCGCAAGAGACCCAGTACTTC.